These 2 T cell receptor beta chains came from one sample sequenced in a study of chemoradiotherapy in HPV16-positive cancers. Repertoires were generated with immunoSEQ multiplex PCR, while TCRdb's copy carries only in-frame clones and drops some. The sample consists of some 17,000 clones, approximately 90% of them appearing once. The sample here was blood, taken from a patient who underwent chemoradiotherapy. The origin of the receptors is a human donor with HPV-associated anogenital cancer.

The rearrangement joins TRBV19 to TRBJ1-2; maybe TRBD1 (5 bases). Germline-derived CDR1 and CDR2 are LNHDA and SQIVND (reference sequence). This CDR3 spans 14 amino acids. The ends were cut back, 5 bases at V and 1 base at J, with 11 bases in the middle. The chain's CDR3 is CASSRQIFNYGYTF. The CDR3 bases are TGTGCCAGTAGTCGACAGATTTTTAACTATGGCTACACCTTC.

The CDR3 coding sequence is TGCGCCAGCAGCCAAGATCGTTCGTCAGTGCAGTACGTC. As protein: CASSQDRSSVQYV. V and J are TRBV4-1 and TRBJ2-7; unclear D gene. CDR1 and CDR2 (germline): MGHRA, YSYEKL. The germline V and J ends were trimmed by 0 bases and 9 bases, with 12 bases remaining between them. CDR3 size: 13 residues.